The following is a T cell receptor (beta chain) sequence with its context. Its specificity is unknown. The sample originates from a study of radiotherapy plus CTLA-4 blockade in lung cancer. Study results and caveats: TCR clones of tumor origin grew in blood after radiotherapy plus ipilimumab.

CDR1 and CDR2 from the germline V gene are MDHEN and SYDVKM. The CDR3 sequence is 14 residues long. Trimming took off 8 bases at V and 6 bases at J, with 20 bases between the two ends. This table comes from immunoSEQ multiplex PCR, and its TCRdb copy is limited to in-frame clones, with some not included. The sample consists of roughly 50,000 clones, 82% of them appearing once. The source material was peripheral blood, sampled from a patient treated with radiotherapy plus ipilimumab. The TCR comes from a human donor with non-small cell lung cancer who had stable disease on radiotherapy plus ipilimumab. The chain couples TRBV28 to TRBJ2-7, with TRBD1 as a possible D gene (6 bases). The CDR3 is CASFTGTSLGEQYF. CDR3 coding DNA: TGTGCCAGCTTCACTGGGACATCGCTCGGCGAGCAGTACTTC.